This TCR beta chain was obtained from a study of breast tumors, draining lymph nodes, adjacent tissues. This clonotype appeared many times. Axillary draining lymph nodes of breast cancer patients supplied the node samples. TCRdb independently ran MiXCR on the multiplex PCR reads; one entry per CDR3 protein. Altogether 120,000 or so distinct CDR3 sequences are present, 15% to 20% being singletons, with the ten largest covering less than 4.5%. The CDR3 consists of 12 residues. Deletions cut 2 bases from V and 5 bases from J, with 6 bases between. Germline V gives CDR1 MNHEY, CDR2 SMNVEV (reference sequence).

The sequencing sample was made of axillary lymph node tissue. J is TRBJ1-2 and V is TRBV27; maybe TRBD1 (6 bases). The receptor was derived from a female donor with breast cancer. Some clones in this sample may be carry-over from other donors' samples. This chain's CDR3 is CASSLRGYGYTF. CDR3 bases: TGTGCCAGCAGTTTAAGGGGGTATGGCTACACCTTC.